This T cell receptor (beta chain) stems from a study of T cell changes during pregnancy in multiple sclerosis. Clones were sequenced by immunoSEQ multiplex PCR, and TCRdb holds only the in-frame ones, with some missing. The sample lists some 30,000 clones, roughly nine tenths occurring once. V dropped 7 bases and J dropped 5; count of bases not matched to a gene: 8. This CDR3 is built from 15 residues. Germline assignment: CDR1 MNHEY and CDR2 SMNVEV (reference sequence). Specimen: CD8+ T cells from peripheral blood mononuclear cells, collected in the third trimester of pregnancy. The chain recombines TRBV27 with TRBJ1-1; the match to TRBD1 covers 12 bases. This clonotype originated in a female donor with multiple sclerosis, enrolled in a pregnancy study. The CDR3: CASITGQGAWTEAFF. The CDR3 DNA reads TGTGCCAGCATCACGGGACAGGGGGCATGGACTGAAGCTTTCTTT.